Listed here is a single T cell receptor beta chain. Its antigen is unidentified. The sample originates from a study of T cell responses to AZD1222 COVID-19 vaccine. Study-wide results and limits: None of the repertoires were sampled until the peak T cell response had passed.

V lost 5 bases, J lost 4 bases, and 6 bases stayed unmatched. The CDR3 covers 15 residues. The germline V gene encodes CDR1 MDHEN and CDR2 SYDVKM. The table came from immunoSEQ multiplex PCR; TCRdb's copy has only in-frame clones and leaves some out. The table records nearly 110,000 clones, 70% to 90% of them present only once. The chain carries TRBV28 and TRBJ2-3; TRBD2 matches 10 bases. This clonotype originated in an adult in good health. Here the sequenced sample was peripheral blood, taken on day 0 of AZD1222 vaccination. The CDR3: CASSPLAGESDTQYF. CDR3 in DNA: TGTGCCAGCAGTCCCCTAGCGGGAGAGTCAGATACGCAGTATTTT.